Listed here are 17 T cell receptor beta chains from one sample, sequenced in a study of Graves' ophthalmopathy and Graves' hyperthyroidism. Transcripts of RNA were the source for amplifying TCR beta CDR3 regions. Investigators did first-round RT-PCR with HTBI primers, then second-round multiplex PCR. TCRdb redid the calling of the multiplex PCR reads with MiXCR, one entry per CDR3 protein. The sample holds under 800,000 distinct CDR3 sequences, 22% seen once. Sequenced sample: peripheral blood. The receptors derive from a woman under 30 with stable Graves' hyperthyroidism. Some clones in this sample may be carry-over from other donors' samples.

V is TRBV29-1 and J is TRBJ1-2; D perhaps matches TRBD1 (5 bases). Trimming shortened V by 7 bases and J by 4 bases, and 19 bases separated the two germline ends. Germline loops: CDR1 SQVTM, CDR2 ANQGSEA. This CDR3 spans 14 amino acids. For the CDR3, the DNA is TGCAGCGCTACGGGGGTGACAGAATTCTATGGCTACACCTTC. It specifies CSATGVTEFYGYTF. The full variable domain, completed using reference TRBV29-1 and TRBJ1-2, is SAVISQKPSRDICQRGTSLTIQCQVDSQVTMMFWYRQQPGQSLTLIATANQGSEATYESGFVIDKFPISRPNLTFSTLTVSNMSPEDSSIYLCSATGVTEFYGYTFGSGTRLTVV.

This clonotype was counted only a few times. This chain joins TRBV7-3 and TRBJ2-2; TRBD1 might be the D (6 bases). Germline loops: CDR1 SGHTA, CDR2 FQGTGA. The CDR3 contains 16 residues. Trimming pared 1 base from V and 2 bases from J, leaving 11 bases between. CDR3 sequence (DNA): TGTGCCAGCAGCTTAATGCGGACAGCTAACACCGGGGAGCTGTTTTTT. Translated: CASSLMRTANTGELFF.

This clonotype occurred many times. The rearrangement links TRBV3-1 to TRBJ2-5; TRBD2 is a possible D gene (7 bases). Looked up from germline, CDR1 is LGHDT and CDR2 is YNNKEL (reference sequence). This CDR3 region has 14 residues. V was pared by 1 base and J by 5 bases, with 11 bases between. CDR3 bases: TGTGCCAGCAGCCAAGGGGGGGGGCACGAGACCCAGTACTTC. Residues: CASSQGGGHETQYF.

This clonotype has at least ten counts. The gene calls are TRBV30 and TRBJ1-5, with D hard to call. The CDR3 is 13 amino acids. V was clipped by 2 bases and J by 2 bases, with 7 bases between them. Germline CDR1 and CDR2: GTSNPN and SVGIG (reference sequence). The CDR3, as DNA: TGTGCCTGGAGTATGGAGGGCAATCAGCCCCAGCATTTT. Translation gives CAWSMEGNQPQHF.

Notes on this clonotype: This may come from a read error, since a much larger clone is one base off. The rearrangement joins TRBV6-1 to TRBJ1-6; TRBD1 is a possible D gene (5 bases). Germline V CDR1 and CDR2: MNHNS, SASEGT. The CDR3 totals 12 residues. The CDR3 here is CASGLHNSHLHF. The CDR3 bases are TGTGCCTCGGGACTCCATAATTCACACCTCCACTTT.

As for this clonotype: The conserved final phenylalanine or tryptophan is absent from the CDR3, which likely points to a read error. The chain has TRBV12-3 or TRBV12-4 and TRBJ1-5; no clear D gene. This CDR3 has 11 amino acids. V shed 6 bases and J shed 4 bases, with 4 bases lying between them. CDR3 in amino acids: CASSRNQPQHY. The CDR3 nucleotides are TGTGCCAGCAGCCGGAATCAGCCCCAGCATTAT.

This clonotype was counted many times. The chain has TRBV7-9 and TRBJ1-2; 9 nucleotides match TRBD1. Germline CDR1 is SEHNR and CDR2 is FQNEAQ (reference sequence). V lost 5 bases to trimming and J lost 10 bases; unmatched junction nucleotides: 8. The CDR3 covers 13 residues. CDR3 sequence reads: CASSPGTGMDYTF. CDR3 DNA: TGTGCCAGCAGCCCCGGGACAGGGATGGACTACACCTTC.

This clonotype was seen repeatedly, ten times or more. This chain connects TRBV2 to TRBJ2-5, with D perhaps TRBD2 (5 bases). The CDR3 is 15 amino acids. The V end was cut by 4 bases, the J end by 7 bases, with 19 bases between. CDR1 is SNHLY and CDR2 is FYNNEI in the germline V gene. The CDR3 DNA follows: TGTGCCAGCAGTGGAGGAGGTCTAGCCGTTGGGACCCAGTACTTC. Translating gives CASSGGGLAVGTQYF.

This clonotype was observed at least ten times. This sequence joins TRBV3-1 and TRBJ1-6; possible D gene TRBD1, 5 bases. The V gene's germline CDR1 is LGHDT and CDR2 YNNKEL (reference sequence). The CDR3 is made up of 17 amino acids. V was pared by 1 base and J by 2 bases, with 12 bases between. The CDR3 is CASSQAPGRAYNSPLHF. The CDR3 region has the DNA TGTGCCAGCAGCCAAGCTCCCGGCAGGGCCTATAATTCACCCCTCCACTTT.

This chain connects TRBV13 to TRBJ1-1; D gene unclear. The length of the CDR3 is 13 residues. From germline, CDR1 is PRHDT and CDR2 FYEKMQ (reference sequence). V gave up 4 bases and J gave up 10 bases, with 16 bases separating them. This CDR3 is CASSSTLSRGAFF. DNA for the CDR3: TGTGCCAGCAGCTCCACTCTCAGTCGGGGAGCTTTCTTT.

This clonotype was seen a few times. Given a much more abundant clone one base away, this may be a read error. The J gene is TRBJ1-6, the V gene TRBV7-8; D unclear. Between the trimmed V and J ends, which lost 2 bases and 5 bases, there was a span of 7 bases. The CDR3 consists of 14 residues. Germline CDR1 reads SGHVS; CDR2 reads FQNEAQ. CDR3 amino acids: CASSLLSDNSPLHF. CDR3 nucleotide sequence: TGTGCCAGCAGCTTATTGTCAGATAATTCACCCCTCCACTTT.

Note on this clonotype: A much bigger clone sits one base away, suggesting this may be a read error. The conserved phenylalanine or tryptophan normally closing the CDR3 is absent here, so this likely arose from a read error. This chain links TRBV6-5 with TRBJ1-1; a weak D match, TRBD1 (5 bases). Germline V gene sequence: CDR1 MNHEY, CDR2 SVGAGI. Trimming took off 2 bases at V and 0 bases at J, with 10 bases between the two ends. The CDR3 covers 15 residues. CDR3 protein: CASSYHPGLNTEAFY. The DNA for the CDR3 is TGTGCCAGCAGTTACCATCCGGGACTGAACACTGAAGCTTTCTAT.

A word on this clonotype: Since a much larger clone is just one base distant, this may be a read error. This chain links TRBV3-1 with TRBJ2-7; D is undetermined. This CDR3 is built from 14 residues. Germline CDR1 and CDR2: LGHDT and YNNKEL (reference sequence). CDR3 in DNA: TGTGCCAGCAGCCAAATAGGTCGTCTCTACAAGCAGTACTTC. This sequence encodes CASSQIGRLYKQYF.

This clonotype was seen more than once but under ten times. This chain links TRBV9 with TRBJ1-2, with TRBD1 matching 9 bases. CDR3 size: 14 residues. The germline CDR1 and CDR2 sequences are SGDLS and YYNGEE. Losses at the gene ends were 3 bases for V and 4 bases for J; bases not matched to a gene: 4. CDR3 DNA sequence: TGTGCCAGCAGCGCTACAGGGGGCGGCTATGGCTACACCTTC. It encodes CASSATGGGYGYTF.

The V gene is TRBV11-2, the J gene TRBJ2-1, with 8 bases lining up with TRBD1. The CDR3 is 15 residues long. Germline assignment: CDR1 SGHAT and CDR2 FQNNGV. The trim removed 3 bases at V and 5 bases at J, leaving 6 bases unmatched. CDR3 in amino acids: CASSFEDRGDNEQFF. CDR3 bases: TGTGCCAGCAGCTTTGAAGACAGGGGCGACAATGAGCAGTTCTTC.

At least ten counts were recorded for this clonotype. The rearrangement joins TRBV27 to TRBJ2-7, with D possibly being TRBD2 (6 bases). Trimming left V 5 bases short and J 5 bases short, with 16 bases between. Per germline, CDR1 MNHEY and CDR2 SMNVEV (reference sequence). This CDR3 has 14 residues. The CDR3 nucleotides read TGTGCCAGCAGTCAGACCAACCGGAGGGACGAGCAGTACTTC. Amino acids: CASSQTNRRDEQYF.

In its sample, this clonotype was seen many times. This sequence joins TRBV7-8 and TRBJ1-5, with TRBD1 as a possible D gene (5 bases). This CDR3 contains 16 residues. The V gene's germline CDR1 is SGHVS and CDR2 FQNEAQ. V lost 1 base, J lost 1 base, and 11 bases lay in between. CDR3 in DNA: TGTGCCAGCAGCTTAGAGGGGATCGGGAGCAATCAGCCCCAGCATTTT. Amino acids: CASSLEGIGSNQPQHF.